The present entry profiles one TCR beta chain with its context. What this receptor recognizes is not known. Base qualities are not recorded, but no much larger clone differs from it by a single base. Including cysteine and phenylalanine, the CDR3 has 14 amino acids. Kept here is only the CDR3 DNA, which spans 42 bases and is read in frame from base 1. CDR1 and CDR2 (MDHEN, SYDVKM) derive from the germline V gene. The cohort consisted of approximately 690 healthy bone marrow donors. All cohort members were sampled while nominally healthy, although unrecorded immune exposures were likely present. The donor tested CMV seronegative and was one of the 352 seronegative cohort members. A peripheral blood sample was provided by each donor, and peripheral blood mononuclear cells were used for TCR beta sequencing. The Qiagen DNeasy Blood Extraction Kit was used to extract genomic DNA from the blood cell samples.

This entry comes from a study of cytomegalovirus exposure and HLA in healthy donors (dated by TCRdb to 2015 to 2018). For the wider study: An earlier analysis of roughly 570 of the donors reported approximately 260 Gb of sequence data and 117 million unique TCR beta sequences obtained from some 170 million T cells. An early release covering 500 to 750 HLA-typed donors comprised 250 to 350 gigabases of sequencing data and around 86 million unique TCR sequences. The genetic ancestry cluster associated with self-reported Caucasian donors included around four fifths of the approximately 430 genotyped donors. The study aimed to test whether cataloging public T cell receptors could reveal signatures of past pathogen exposure. The study profiled the T cell repertoires of about 720 subjects by immunosequencing and related them to cytomegalovirus serostatus. In addition to the first cohort of roughly 670 subjects, a separate validation cohort of 120 different subjects was used. To predict cytomegalovirus infection status, the study combined high-throughput TCR immunosequencing, statistical association of individual TCRs with disease status, and machine learning. A later analysis re-analyzed previously published TCR beta repertoires from hundreds of donors and added high-resolution HLA genotyping to study TCR occurrence patterns. Rather than drawing on any new phenotypic data, the later analysis identified candidate immune exposures from TCR beta sequences and the way those sequences occurred across donors. In an earlier analysis of roughly 580 of the donors, high-throughput TCR beta sequencing was used to judge whether each TCR beta V gene segment behaved as functional or pseudogenic. Donor age, sex, ethnicity and CMV serostatus were compiled together with the repertoire data. A later genetic analysis took genome-wide SNP genotypes for about three fifths of the 666 donors and used that subset as a discovery cohort. Every discovery cohort repertoire had been produced on one sequencing platform. Both class I and class II loci were covered by HLA typing, at four-digit resolution. Typing coverage varied by locus: roughly 620-640 donors for A, B, C, DRB1 and DQB1; around 560 for DQA1; more than 600 for DPA1; 450 to 480 for DPB1. About five DR-DQ haplotypes were treated as single units for association and clustering because of strong linkage in the cohort. Among 398 genotyped donors of the cohort, an average of around 240,000 unique TCR beta nucleotide sequences was sequenced per donor, of which 15% to 20% were non-productive.

Library prep was done by the immunoSEQ multiplex PCR assay. The multiplex PCR relied on a mix of 60 forward primers for TCR Vbeta segments and 13 reverse primers for TCR Jbeta segments. The CDR3 region of rearranged TCR beta genes was amplified from genomic DNA with a multiplex PCR assay. Amplified TCR beta libraries were sequenced as 87-base-pair reads on the Illumina HiSeq System. The paper's data handling went like this. Across the 640 or so repertoires, a later analysis counted roughly 84 million unique TCR beta chains, some 11 million of which were shared by at least two donors. Raw reads were error-corrected and collapsed into unique sequences by a nearest-neighbor algorithm in which closely related sequences were merged to remove PCR and sequencing errors. V, D and J gene segments were assigned by aligning CDR3 sequences to IMGT reference sequences. For a sequence to be retained, a match of at least six nucleotides was required to both a V gene segment and a J gene segment. Rearrangements were called productive when the CDR3 lacked stop codons and stayed in frame with V and J; all others were non-productive. Following IMGT convention, CDR3 was defined as the stretch from the second conserved V-encoded cysteine to the conserved J-encoded phenylalanine. In an earlier analysis of around 540 of the donors, sequences lacking an unambiguous match to a single V gene segment were excluded. An earlier analysis of several hundred of the donors classified V segments as functional when productive rearrangements were above 56.7% and as segregating when the standard deviation between donors was above 5%. A statistical classification framework was built to diagnose cytomegalovirus status from the catalog of TCR beta chain sequences. A later analysis assigned V and J genes by comparing TCR nucleotide sequences with IMGT/GENE-DB human TR gene sequences. A later analysis assigned CDR3 sequences and most-parsimonious VDJ recombination scenarios with the TCRdist pipeline. In a later analysis, each TCR beta chain was defined by its CDR3 amino acid sequence together with its V-gene family, and reads without a unique V-gene family were excluded. A later analysis removed 500 to 600 highly shared, low-generation-probability nucleotide sequences to deal with suspected cross-contamination and a sequencing artifact. A later analysis calculated a clonal expansion index for each public chain from normalized within-repertoire ranks of inferred template counts. A later analysis computed generation probabilities with a VDJ recombination model fitted to out-of-frame rearrangements, and checked the results against IGoR. A later analysis scored TCR-TCR, TCR-HLA and TCR-CMV co-occurrence with hypergeometric tests, applying a repertoire-size bias correction to TCR pairs. False discovery rates were estimated in a later analysis by permuting HLA or CMV assignments 20 times. In a later analysis, co-occurring TCRs were grouped using DBSCAN, with TCRdist sequence similarity added in when clustering inside HLA-allele-positive subsets. For co-occurrence clustering, repertoires with fewer than 30,000 or more than 120,000 public chains were excluded, along with several repertoires with anomalous nucleotide sharing. This is the immuneACCESS table as TCRdb keeps it, with only in-frame sequences that have V and J called. A part of the clones is gone; compared with another copy, unresolved V genes explain less than half, and the rest is unexplained. V and J calls and clone size follow that table, whereas D and trimming were derived from the DNA. The sample table shows 150,000 to 200,000 clones, and approximately 85% are seen once. The top ten clonotypes cover 2% to 2.5% of the sample.

General findings and caveats noted by the study authors: The cohort was sequenced for TCR beta chains only, and without alpha or paired-chain data the features that could be detected were limited. HLA typing was unavailable for some donors at each locus, so association tests used only the typed subset. While some public TCRs were present in many individuals, most TCR sequences turned up only very rarely across donors. The presence/absence analyses assumed that sequencing depth was roughly uniform across donors, and that assumption may not be true. A further reported finding was that TCR beta sequences accurately predicted the HLA-A and HLA-B alleles for most subjects in the first cohort. A later genetic analysis reported fewer N-insertions in productive TCRs among donors in an Asian-associated ancestry cluster than the roughly 720-donor mean. In an earlier analysis of some 550 of the donors, most TCR beta V segments were observed in productive rearrangements about 87% or about 30% of the time, broadly matching IMGT annotations. Correlated functional status among segregating V segments might reflect linkage disequilibrium, but an unknown experimental factor could not be ruled out. Around 16 rarely observed V segments, including chromosome 9 orphons, were excluded from the earlier analysis of about 500 of the donors because counts were too low. A later analysis found that TCR association rates varied across HLA loci, with DRB1 alleles showing the most associated TCRs and HLA-C alleles the fewest. At a false discovery rate of 0.05, a later analysis linked about 16,000 TCR beta sequences to specific HLA alleles. The sequencing pipeline was judged likely to have produced a cluster of highly shared sequence variants as a technical artifact. It was suggested by the authors that the approach could potentially be generalized to other disease states and immunological phenotypes. A later genetic analysis associated a missense DCLRE1C variant with V-gene and J-gene trimming of TCR beta chains, and an independent cohort replicated the association. A later analysis reported that several top co-occurrence clusters appeared linked to parvovirus B19, influenza, CMV and Epstein-Barr virus. Most CMV-associated TCR beta chains appeared to be HLA-restricted in a later analysis, and the HLA associations seemed to be driven largely by CMV exposure. The classifier was reported to diagnose cytomegalovirus status with high specificity and sensitivity in both the original cohort and the validation cohort. When HLA alleles, especially DR and DQ, strongly co-occurred, TCR associations were difficult to assign to individual alleles. In a later analysis, HLA-associated TCR beta chains were found to be more clonally expanded and to have lower generation probabilities than equally common non-associated chains. The study gave a list of under 200 TCR beta chains associated with cytomegalovirus. Some IMGT-functional V segments, including TRBV6-2 and TRBV6-3, could not be distinguished by the 87-base-pair reads and were therefore excluded. The only immune exposure information available for the cohort was CMV serostatus. In vitro tests confirmed that three of the cytomegalovirus-associated TCR beta chains recognize cytomegalovirus antigens.

This clonotype was obtained from a woman in her fifties or sixties in good health and CMV-seronegative. The rearrangement combines TRBV28 with TRBJ2-5; possibly the D gene is TRBD1, per 6 matching bases. The end of the DNA aligns better with TRBJ2-7, so the J call may be wrong. Source material: PBMCs. The encoded CDR3 is CASSPGTPSYEQYF. The base sequence is TGTGCCAGCAGTCCCGGGACACCCTCCTACGAGCAGTACTTC.